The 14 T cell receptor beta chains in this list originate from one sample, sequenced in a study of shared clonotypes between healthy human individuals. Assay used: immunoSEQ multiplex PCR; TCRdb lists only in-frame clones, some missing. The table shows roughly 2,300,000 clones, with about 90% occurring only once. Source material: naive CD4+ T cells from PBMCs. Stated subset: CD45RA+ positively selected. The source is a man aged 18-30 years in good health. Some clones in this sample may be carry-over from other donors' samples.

The CDR3 nucleotides read TGTGCCAGCAGTTTATCGTACTGGCAGCCCCAGCATTTT. Protein sequence: CASSLSYWQPQHF. J is TRBJ1-5 and V is TRBV27; D gene unclear. CDR1 is MNHEY and CDR2 is SMNVEV in the germline V gene (reference sequence). The CDR3 sequence is 13 residues long. V gave up 0 bases and J gave up 7 bases, with 7 bases separating them.

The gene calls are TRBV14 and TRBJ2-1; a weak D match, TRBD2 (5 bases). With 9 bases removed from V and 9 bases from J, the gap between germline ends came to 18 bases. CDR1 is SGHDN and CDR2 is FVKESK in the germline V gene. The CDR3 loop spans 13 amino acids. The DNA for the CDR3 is TGTGCCAGGAAGGAACTAGTTTCGAGTGAGCAGTTCTTC. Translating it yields CARKELVSSEQFF. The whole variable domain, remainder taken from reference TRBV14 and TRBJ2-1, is EAGVTQFPSHSVIEKGQTVTLRCDPISGHDNLYWYRRVMGKEIKFLLHFVKESKQDESGMPNNRFLAERTGGTYSTLKVQPAELEDSGVYFCARKELVSSEQFFGPGTRLTVL.

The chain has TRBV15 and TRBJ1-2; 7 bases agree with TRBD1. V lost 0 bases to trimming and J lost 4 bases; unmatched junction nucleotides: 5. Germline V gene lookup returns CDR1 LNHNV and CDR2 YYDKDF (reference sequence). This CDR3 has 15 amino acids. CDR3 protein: CATSRDRQGTYGYTF. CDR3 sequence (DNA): TGTGCCACCAGCAGAGATAGACAGGGAACCTATGGCTACACCTTC.

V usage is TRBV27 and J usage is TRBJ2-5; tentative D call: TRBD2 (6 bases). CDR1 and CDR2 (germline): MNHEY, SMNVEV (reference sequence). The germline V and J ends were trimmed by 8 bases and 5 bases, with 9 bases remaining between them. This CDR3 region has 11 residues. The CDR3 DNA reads TGTGCCAGCCGGGAGCGTGAGACCCAGTACTTC. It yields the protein CASRERETQYF.

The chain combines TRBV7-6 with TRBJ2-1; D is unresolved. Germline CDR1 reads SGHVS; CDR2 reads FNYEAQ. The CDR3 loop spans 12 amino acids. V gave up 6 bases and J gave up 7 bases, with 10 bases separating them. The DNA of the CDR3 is TGTGCCAGCAGTCCTGTGCAGAATGAGCAGTTCTTC. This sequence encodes CASSPVQNEQFF.

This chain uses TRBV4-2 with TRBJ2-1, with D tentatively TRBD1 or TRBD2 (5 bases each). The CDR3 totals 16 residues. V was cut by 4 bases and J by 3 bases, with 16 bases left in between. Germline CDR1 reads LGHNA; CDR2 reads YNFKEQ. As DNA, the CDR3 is TGTGCCAGCAGCCCTCGTACGGGACCGGTCTACAATGAGCAGTTCTTC. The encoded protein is CASSPRTGPVYNEQFF.

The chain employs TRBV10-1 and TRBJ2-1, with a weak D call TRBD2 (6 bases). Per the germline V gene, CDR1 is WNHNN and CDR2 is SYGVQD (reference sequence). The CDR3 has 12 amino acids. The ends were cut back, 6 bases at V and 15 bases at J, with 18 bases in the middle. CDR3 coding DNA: TGCGCCAGCAGGGCCCGGGACTCCGGGCTGTTCTTC. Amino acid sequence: CASRARDSGLFF.

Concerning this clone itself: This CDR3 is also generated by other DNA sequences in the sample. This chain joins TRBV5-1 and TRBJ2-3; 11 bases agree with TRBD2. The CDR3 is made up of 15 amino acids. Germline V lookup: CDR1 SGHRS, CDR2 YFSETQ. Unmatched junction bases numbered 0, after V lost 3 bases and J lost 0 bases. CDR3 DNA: TGCGCCAGCAGCTGGACTAGCGGGAGCACAGATACGCAGTATTTT. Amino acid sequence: CASSWTSGSTDTQYF.

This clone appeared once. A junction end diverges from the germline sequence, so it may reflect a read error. The CDR3 is CASSGLTFNTETFF. CDR3 nucleotides: TGTGCCAGCAGTGGGTTAACTTTTAACACTGAAACTTTCTTT. The V call is TRBV2, the J call TRBJ1-1; no firm D call. Germline V gene data show CDR1 as SNHLY and CDR2 as FYNNEI. This CDR3 is 14 amino acids long.

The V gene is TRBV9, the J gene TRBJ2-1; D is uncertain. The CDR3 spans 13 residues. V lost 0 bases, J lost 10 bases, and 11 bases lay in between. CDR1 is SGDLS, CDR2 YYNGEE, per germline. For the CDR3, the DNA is TGTGCCAGCAGCGTAGTTTCCGGGCGGGAGCAGTTCTTC. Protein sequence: CASSVVSGREQFF.

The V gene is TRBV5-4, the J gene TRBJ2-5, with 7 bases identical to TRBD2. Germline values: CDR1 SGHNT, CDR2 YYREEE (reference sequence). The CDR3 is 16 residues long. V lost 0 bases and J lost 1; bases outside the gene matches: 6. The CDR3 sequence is CASSLGLAGFQETQYF. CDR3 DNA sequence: TGTGCCAGCAGCTTGGGGTTAGCGGGTTTCCAAGAGACCCAGTACTTC. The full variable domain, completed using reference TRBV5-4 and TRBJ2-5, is ETGVTQSPTHLIKTRGQQVTLRCSSQSGHNTVSWYQQALGQGPQFIFQYYREEENGRGNFPPRFSGLQFPNYSSELNVNALELDDSALYLCASSLGLAGFQETQYFGPGTRLLVL.

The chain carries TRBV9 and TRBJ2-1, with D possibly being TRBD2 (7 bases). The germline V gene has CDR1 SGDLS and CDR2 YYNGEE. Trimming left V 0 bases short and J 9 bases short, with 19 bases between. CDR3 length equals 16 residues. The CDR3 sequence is CASSVAGGSSGVEQFF. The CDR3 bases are TGTGCCAGCAGCGTAGCCGGGGGGTCCTCAGGGGTTGAGCAGTTCTTC.

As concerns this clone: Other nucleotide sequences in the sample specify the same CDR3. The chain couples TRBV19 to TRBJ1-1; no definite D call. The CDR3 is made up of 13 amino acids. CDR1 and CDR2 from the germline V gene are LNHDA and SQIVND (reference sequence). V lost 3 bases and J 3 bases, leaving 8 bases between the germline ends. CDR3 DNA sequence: TGTGCCAGTAGTATTTGGGCGGACACTGAAGCTTTCTTT. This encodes CASSIWADTEAFF.

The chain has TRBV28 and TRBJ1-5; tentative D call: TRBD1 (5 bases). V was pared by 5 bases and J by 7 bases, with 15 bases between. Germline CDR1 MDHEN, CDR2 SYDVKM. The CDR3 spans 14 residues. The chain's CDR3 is CASSLPQGTQPQHF. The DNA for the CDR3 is TGTGCCAGCAGTCTCCCGCAGGGTACACAGCCCCAGCATTTT. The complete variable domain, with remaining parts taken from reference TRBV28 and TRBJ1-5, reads DVKVTQSSRYLVKRTGEKVFLECVQDMDHENMFWYRQDPGLGLRLIYFSYDVKMKEKGDIPEGYSVSREKKERFSLILESASTNQTSMYLCASSLPQGTQPQHFGDGTRLSIL.